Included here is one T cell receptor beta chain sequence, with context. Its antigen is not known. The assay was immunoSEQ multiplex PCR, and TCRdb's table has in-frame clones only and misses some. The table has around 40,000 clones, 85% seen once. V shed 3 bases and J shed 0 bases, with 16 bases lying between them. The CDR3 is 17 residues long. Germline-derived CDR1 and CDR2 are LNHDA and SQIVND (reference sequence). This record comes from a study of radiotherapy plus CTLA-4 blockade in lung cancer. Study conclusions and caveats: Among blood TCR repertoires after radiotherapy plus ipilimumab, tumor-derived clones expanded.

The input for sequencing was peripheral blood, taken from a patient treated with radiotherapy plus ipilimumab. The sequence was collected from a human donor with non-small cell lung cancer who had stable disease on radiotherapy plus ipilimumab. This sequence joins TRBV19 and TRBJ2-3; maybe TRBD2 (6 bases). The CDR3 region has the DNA TGTGCCAGTAGTATTTACGGCGCGGGAACTAGCACAGATACGCAGTATTTT. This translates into CASSIYGAGTSTDTQYF.